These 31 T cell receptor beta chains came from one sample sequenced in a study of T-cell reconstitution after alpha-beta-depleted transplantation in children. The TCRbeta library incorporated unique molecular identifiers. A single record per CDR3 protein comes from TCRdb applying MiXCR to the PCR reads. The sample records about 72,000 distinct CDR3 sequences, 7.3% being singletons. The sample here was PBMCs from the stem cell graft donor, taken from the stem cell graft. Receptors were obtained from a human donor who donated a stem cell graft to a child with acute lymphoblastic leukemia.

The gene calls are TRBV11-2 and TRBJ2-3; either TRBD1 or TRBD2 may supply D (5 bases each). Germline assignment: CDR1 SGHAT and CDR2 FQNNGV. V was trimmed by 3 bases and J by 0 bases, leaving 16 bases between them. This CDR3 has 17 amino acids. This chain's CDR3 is CASSLDGTYSSTDTQYF. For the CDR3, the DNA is TGTGCCAGCAGCTTGGATGGGACGTACTCTAGCACAGATACGCAGTATTTT.

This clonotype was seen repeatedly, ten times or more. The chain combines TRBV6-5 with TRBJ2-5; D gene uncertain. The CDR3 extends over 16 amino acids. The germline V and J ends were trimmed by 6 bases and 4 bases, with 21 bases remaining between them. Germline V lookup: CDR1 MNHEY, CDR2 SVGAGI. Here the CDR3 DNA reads TGTGCCAGCAGGGCCGAGCACCGGGTCCCTTCAGAGACCCAGTACTTC. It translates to CASRAEHRVPSETQYF.

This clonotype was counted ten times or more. This CDR3 reads CASSQDRGNMNTEAFF. Here the CDR3 DNA reads TGCGCCAGCAGCCAAGATCGGGGAAACATGAACACTGAAGCTTTCTTT. This rearrangement joins TRBV4-3 to TRBJ1-1; D unresolved. V was trimmed by 0 bases and J by 0 bases, leaving 11 bases between them. The CDR3 runs to 16 residues. The germline gives CDR1 LGHNA, CDR2 YSLEER.

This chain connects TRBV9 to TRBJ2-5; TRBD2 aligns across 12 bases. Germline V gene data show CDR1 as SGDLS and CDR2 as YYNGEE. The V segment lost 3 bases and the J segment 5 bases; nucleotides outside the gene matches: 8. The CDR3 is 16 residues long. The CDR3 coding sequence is TGTGCCAGCAGCGCACGGACTAGCGGGGAGCTGGAGACCCAGTACTTC. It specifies CASSARTSGELETQYF.

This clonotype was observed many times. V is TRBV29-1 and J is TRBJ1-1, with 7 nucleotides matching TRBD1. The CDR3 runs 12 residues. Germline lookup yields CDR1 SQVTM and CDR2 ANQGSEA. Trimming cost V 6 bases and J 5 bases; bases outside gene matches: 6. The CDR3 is CSVRQGGTEAFF. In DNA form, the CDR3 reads TGCAGCGTGAGACAGGGTGGGACTGAAGCTTTCTTT.

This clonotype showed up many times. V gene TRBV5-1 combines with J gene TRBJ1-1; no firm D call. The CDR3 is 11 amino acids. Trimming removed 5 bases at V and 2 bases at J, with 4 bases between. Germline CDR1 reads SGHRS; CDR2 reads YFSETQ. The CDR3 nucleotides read TGCGCCAGCAGAGGCAACACTGAAGCTTTCTTT. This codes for CASRGNTEAFF.

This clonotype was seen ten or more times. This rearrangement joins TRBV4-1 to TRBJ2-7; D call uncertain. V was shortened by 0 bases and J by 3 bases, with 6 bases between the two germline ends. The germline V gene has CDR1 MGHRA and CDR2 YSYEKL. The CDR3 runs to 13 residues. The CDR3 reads CASSQDSYYEQYF. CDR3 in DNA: TGCGCCAGCAGCCAAGACAGCTACTACGAGCAGTACTTC.

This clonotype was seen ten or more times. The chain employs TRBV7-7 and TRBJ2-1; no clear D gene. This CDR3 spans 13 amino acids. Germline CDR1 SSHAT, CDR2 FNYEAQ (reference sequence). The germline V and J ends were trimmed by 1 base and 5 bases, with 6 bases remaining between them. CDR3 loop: CASSLGLDNEQFF. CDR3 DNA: TGTGCCAGCAGCTTAGGGCTCGACAATGAGCAGTTCTTC.

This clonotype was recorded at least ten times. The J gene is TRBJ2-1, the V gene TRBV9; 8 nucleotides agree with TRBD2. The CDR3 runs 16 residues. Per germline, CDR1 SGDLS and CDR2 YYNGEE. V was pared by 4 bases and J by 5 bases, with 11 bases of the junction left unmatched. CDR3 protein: CASSRGELAVDNEQFF. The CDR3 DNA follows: TGTGCCAGCAGCCGGGGGGAACTAGCGGTCGACAATGAGCAGTTCTTC.

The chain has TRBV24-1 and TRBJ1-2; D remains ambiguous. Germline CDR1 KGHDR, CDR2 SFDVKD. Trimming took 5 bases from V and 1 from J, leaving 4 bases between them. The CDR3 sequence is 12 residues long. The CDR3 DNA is TGTGCCACCAGTGCGGATAACTATGGCTACACCTTC. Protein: CATSADNYGYTF.

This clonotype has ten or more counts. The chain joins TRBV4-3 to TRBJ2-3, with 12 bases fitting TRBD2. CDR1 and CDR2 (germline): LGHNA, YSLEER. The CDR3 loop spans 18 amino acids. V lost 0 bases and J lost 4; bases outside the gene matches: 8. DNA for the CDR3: TGCGCCAGCAGCCAAGATTATTGGCTAGCGGGGGGGGCAGATACGCAGTATTTT. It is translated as CASSQDYWLAGGADTQYF.

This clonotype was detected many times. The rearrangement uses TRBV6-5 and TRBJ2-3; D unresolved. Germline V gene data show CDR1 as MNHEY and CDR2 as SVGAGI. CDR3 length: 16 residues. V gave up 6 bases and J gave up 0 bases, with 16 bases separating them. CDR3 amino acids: CASSPRSGLSTDTQYF. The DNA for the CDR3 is TGTGCCAGCAGCCCTCGGTCCGGATTGAGCACAGATACGCAGTATTTT.

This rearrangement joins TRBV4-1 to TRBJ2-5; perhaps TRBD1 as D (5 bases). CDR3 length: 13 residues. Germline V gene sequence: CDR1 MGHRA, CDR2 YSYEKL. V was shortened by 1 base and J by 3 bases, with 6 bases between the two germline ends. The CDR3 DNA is TGCGCCAGCAGCCAAGGCAGGGAAGAGACCCAGTACTTC. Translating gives CASSQGREETQYF.

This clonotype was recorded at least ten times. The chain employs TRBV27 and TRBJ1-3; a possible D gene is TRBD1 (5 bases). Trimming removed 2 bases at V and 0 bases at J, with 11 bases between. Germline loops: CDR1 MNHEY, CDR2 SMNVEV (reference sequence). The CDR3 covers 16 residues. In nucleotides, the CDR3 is TGTGCCAGCAGTTTACAGGGCCTAGGCTCTGGAAACACCATATATTTT. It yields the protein CASSLQGLGSGNTIYF.

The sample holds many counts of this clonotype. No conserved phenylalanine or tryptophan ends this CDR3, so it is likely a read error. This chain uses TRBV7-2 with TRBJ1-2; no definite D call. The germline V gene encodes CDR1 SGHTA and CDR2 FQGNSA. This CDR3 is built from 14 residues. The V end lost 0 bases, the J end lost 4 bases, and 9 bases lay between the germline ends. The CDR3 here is CASSLATALYGYTS. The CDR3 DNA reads TGTGCCAGCAGCTTAGCCACAGCACTCTATGGCTACACCTCC.

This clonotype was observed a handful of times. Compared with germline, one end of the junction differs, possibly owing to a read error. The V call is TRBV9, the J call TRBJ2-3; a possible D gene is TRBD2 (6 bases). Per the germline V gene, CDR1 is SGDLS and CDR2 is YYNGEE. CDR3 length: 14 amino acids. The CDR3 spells CASSVFLATDTRYF. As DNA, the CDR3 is TGTGCCAGCAGCGTATTCCTAGCGACAGATACGCGGTATTTT.

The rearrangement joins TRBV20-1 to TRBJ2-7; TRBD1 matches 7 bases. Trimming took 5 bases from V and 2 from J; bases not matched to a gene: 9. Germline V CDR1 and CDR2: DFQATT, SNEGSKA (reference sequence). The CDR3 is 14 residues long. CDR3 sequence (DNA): TGCAGTGCTTATGACAGGGACATCGCCTACGAGCAGTACTTC. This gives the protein CSAYDRDIAYEQYF.

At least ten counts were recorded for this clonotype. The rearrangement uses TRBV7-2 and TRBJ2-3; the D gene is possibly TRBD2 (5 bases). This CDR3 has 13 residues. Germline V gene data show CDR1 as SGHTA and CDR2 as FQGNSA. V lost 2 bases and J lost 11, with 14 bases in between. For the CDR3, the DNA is TGTGCCAGCAGCTTAAGAGAAGCGGACTGGCAGTATTTT. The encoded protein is CASSLREADWQYF.

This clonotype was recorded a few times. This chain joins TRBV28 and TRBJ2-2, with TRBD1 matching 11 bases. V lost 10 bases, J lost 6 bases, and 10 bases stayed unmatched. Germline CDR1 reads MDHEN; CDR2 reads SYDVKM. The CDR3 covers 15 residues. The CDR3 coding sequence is TGTGCCACGGACGGGGGGACAGGGGGGGCCGGGGAGCTGTTTTTT. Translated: CATDGGTGGAGELFF.

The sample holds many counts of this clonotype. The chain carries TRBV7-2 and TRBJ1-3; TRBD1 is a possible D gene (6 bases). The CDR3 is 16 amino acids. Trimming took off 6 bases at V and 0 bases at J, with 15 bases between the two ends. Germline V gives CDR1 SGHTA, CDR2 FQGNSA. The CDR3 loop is CASRSPTGRSGNTIYF. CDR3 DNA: TGTGCCAGCAGATCGCCTACAGGGCGCTCTGGAAACACCATATATTTT. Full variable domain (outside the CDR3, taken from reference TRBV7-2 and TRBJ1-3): GAGVSQSPSNKVTEKGKDVELRCDPISGHTALYWYRQSLGQGLEFLIYFQGNSAPDKSGLPSDRFSAERTGGSVSTLTIQRTQQEDSAVYLCASRSPTGRSGNTIYFGEGSWLTVV.

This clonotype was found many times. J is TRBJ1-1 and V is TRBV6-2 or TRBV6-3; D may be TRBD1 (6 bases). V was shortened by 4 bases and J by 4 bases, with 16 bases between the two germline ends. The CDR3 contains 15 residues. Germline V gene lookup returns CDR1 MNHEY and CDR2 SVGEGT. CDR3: CASSLTRGIGTEAFF. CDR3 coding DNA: TGTGCCAGCAGTTTGACCAGGGGTATTGGCACTGAAGCTTTCTTT.

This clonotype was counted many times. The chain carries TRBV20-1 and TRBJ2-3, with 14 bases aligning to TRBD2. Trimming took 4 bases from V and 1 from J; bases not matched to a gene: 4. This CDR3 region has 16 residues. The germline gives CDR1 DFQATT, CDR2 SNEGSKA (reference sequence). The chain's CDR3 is CSATPGLAGGTDTQYF. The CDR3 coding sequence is TGCAGTGCTACTCCGGGACTAGCGGGGGGCACAGATACGCAGTATTTT.

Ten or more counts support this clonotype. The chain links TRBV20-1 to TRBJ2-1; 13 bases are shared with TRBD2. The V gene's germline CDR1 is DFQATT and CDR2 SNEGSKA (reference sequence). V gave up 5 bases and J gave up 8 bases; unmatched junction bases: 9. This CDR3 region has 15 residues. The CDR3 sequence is CSASLAGGPRYEQFF. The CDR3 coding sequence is TGCAGTGCTTCACTAGCGGGGGGGCCTCGGTATGAGCAGTTCTTC.

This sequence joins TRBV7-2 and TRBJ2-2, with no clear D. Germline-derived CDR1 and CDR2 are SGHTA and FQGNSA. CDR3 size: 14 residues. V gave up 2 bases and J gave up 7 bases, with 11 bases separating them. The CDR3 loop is CASSLNRVDGELFF. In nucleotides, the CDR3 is TGTGCCAGCAGCTTAAATCGGGTGGACGGGGAGCTGTTTTTT.

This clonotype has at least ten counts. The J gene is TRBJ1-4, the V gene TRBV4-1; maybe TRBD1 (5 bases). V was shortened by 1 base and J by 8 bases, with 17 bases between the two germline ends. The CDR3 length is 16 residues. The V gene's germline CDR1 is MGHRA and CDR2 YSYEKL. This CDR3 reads CASSQAGGTAKEKLFF. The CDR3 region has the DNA TGCGCCAGCAGCCAAGCCGGGGGGACCGCGAAGGAAAAACTGTTTTTT.

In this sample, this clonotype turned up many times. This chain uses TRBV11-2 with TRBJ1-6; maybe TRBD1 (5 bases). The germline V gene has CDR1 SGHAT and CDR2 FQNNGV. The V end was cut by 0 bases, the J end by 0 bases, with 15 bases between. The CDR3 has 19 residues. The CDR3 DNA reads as TGTGCCAGCAGCTTAGACCCGCGGGGCGGGAGCTCCTATAATTCACCCCTCCACTTT. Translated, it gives CASSLDPRGGSSYNSPLHF.

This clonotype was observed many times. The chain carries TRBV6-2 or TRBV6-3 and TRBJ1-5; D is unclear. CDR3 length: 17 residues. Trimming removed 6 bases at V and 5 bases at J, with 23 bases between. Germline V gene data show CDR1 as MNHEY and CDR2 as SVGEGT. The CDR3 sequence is CASSQNGIAENHQPQHF. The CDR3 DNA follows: TGTGCCAGCAGCCAGAATGGGATCGCCGAGAACCATCAGCCCCAGCATTTT.

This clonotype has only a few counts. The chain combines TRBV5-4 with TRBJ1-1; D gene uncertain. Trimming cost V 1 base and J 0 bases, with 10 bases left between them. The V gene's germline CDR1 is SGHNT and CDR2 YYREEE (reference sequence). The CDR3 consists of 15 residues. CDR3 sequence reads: CASSLNYGMNTEAFF. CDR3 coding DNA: TGTGCCAGCAGCTTGAACTACGGAATGAACACTGAAGCTTTCTTT.

The DNA of the CDR3 is TGTGCCAGCAGTTACTCTGGCGGACTAGCCTCCTACAATGAGCAGTTCTTC. Its translation is CASSYSGGLASYNEQFF. The genes are TRBV6-5 and TRBJ2-1; 8 nucleotides align to TRBD2. J was trimmed by 0 bases and V by 0 bases; bases with no gene match: 4. This CDR3 is 17 amino acids long. Germline values: CDR1 MNHEY, CDR2 SVGAGI.

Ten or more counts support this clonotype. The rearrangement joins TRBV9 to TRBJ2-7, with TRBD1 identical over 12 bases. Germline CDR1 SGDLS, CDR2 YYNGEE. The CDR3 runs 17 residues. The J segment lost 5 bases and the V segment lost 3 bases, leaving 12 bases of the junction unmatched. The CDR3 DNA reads TGTGCCAGCAGCGCGCAACATTCCGGGACAGGGGGCGACGAGCAGTACTTC. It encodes CASSAQHSGTGGDEQYF.

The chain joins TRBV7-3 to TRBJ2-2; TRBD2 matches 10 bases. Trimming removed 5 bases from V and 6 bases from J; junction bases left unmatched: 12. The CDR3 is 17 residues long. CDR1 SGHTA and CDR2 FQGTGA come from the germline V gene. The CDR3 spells CASSPSSGRGRAGELFF. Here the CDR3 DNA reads TGTGCCAGCAGCCCGTCTAGCGGGAGAGGACGGGCCGGGGAGCTGTTTTTT.